The subject of this entry is one T cell receptor (beta chain). The sample holds one count of this clone. What this receptor recognizes is not known. Mouse gene names and germline sequences are used here. The sequenced fragment ends 1 residue before the CDR3 boundary, so the rest is inferred from the germline J gene. Before genomic DNA isolation with the DNeasy Blood & Tissue Kit, mouse tissues were minced using razor blades in buffered saline. Library construction relied on the immunoSEQ multiplex PCR assay. Adaptive Biotechnologies performed the TCRbeta CDR3 sequencing at survey depth and reported CDR3 sequences, V/J genes, productive frequency and template counts. Amplification of TCR beta CDR3 regions started from genomic DNA instead of RNA. As for the original processing: Pairwise repertoire overlap between tissues was quantified with Jensen-Shannon divergence, where 1 means complete divergence and 0 identical. Tissues were clustered by single-linkage agglomerative hierarchical clustering of pairwise JSD values and displayed as dendrograms. GLIPH2 was applied to all patient samples using simulation_depth 1000, kmer_min_depth 3, and cdr3_length_cutoff 8, and only groups with more than two unique CDR3s were retained. A standardized tissue-overlap score was calculated by extrapolating Jaccard GLIPH-group overlap across patients to a standard repertoire size of 1000 clones. To look at how diversity was associated with clinical or experimental variables, linear mixed-effect models were used, with tissue treated as a fixed effect and individual treated as a random effect. TCRdb holds this immuneACCESS table with in-frame rearrangements only. Some clones are missing; in checked studies, unresolved V genes explain under half, and the rest has no known cause. D and trimming were read from the DNA, whereas the V and J calls and clone size are those reported in that table. The sample contains tens of thousands of clones, 72% of them found a single time. The leading ten clones occupy around 0.66% of the sample.

The sample is drawn from a study of tissue T cells after allogeneic stem cell transplantation (dated by TCRdb to between 2020 and 2023). As for the study more broadly: TCR beta repertoires were profiled across many tissues obtained from research autopsies of patients with and without GVHD, as well as in mouse models of GVHD. The human part of the study was a prospective observational study with no blinding and no randomization.

General conclusions and limits of the study: Few T cell clones were found to be shared across patients, but shared repertoire signatures across patients were revealed in a tissue-specific fashion by motif-based clustering. The study did not establish which tissue TCRs were alloreactive or antigen-specific, and some clones may have been host cells that persisted. In both patients and mice, T cells from blood and spleen picked up only a limited part of the TCR repertoire that was detected in tissues. Within patients, how anatomically similar tissues were was a major factor shaping TCR repertoire composition, regardless of disease or transplant status. The patient cohort was small and clinically heterogeneous, and sampling depth was acknowledged as a limitation.

From V the trimming removes 4 bases and from J it removes 5 bases, while the gene matches leave 0 bases of the junction unaccounted for. From a lookup of the germline V gene, CDR1 and CDR2 are MNHDT and YYDKIL. Including the terminal cysteine and phenylalanine, the CDR3 comprises 13 residues. Part of the CDR3 DNA is given, 36 bases translated from base 1. The sequenced sample consisted of spleen. This TCR derives from a female BALB/c mouse in good health. Mice of this strain carry the MHC haplotype H2-d. The chain was built from TRBV17 and TRBJ2-5; TRBD2 lines up with 10 middle nucleotides. The part of the CDR3 DNA that was read is TGTGCTAGCAGTACTGGGGGGGCAGACACCCAGTAC. The translation is CASSTGGADTQY. From start to end, the CDR3 is CASSTGGADTQYF. Joined to the reference TRBV17 and TRBJ2-5 proteins, this CDR3 gives the full variable domain: DTTVKQNPRYKLARVGKPVNLICSQTMNHDTMYWYQKKPNQAPKLLLFYYDKILNREADTFEKFQSSRPNNSFCSLYIGSAGLEYSAMYLCASSTGGADTQYFGPGTRLLVL.